Included here is one T cell receptor (beta chain) sequence, with context. How the authors handled the data: Cell counts per sample came from amplifying reference gene primers. Profiling relied on immunoSEQ multiplex PCR, and the TCRdb table lists in-frame clones only, not all of them. That table is the source of V, J and clone size, and D and trimming were worked out from the DNA. The sample includes 150,000 to 200,000 clones, about 83% of them seen just once. From germline, CDR1 is LNHDA and CDR2 SQIVND (reference sequence). This CDR3 is 12 amino acids long. Trimming removed 1 base at V and 10 bases at J, with 10 bases between. These data are taken from a study of blood T cell repertoires in COVID-19. On the study more broadly: Material from acute and convalescent COVID-19 was sourced from the United States, Italy and Spain. PBMCs, B-cell-depleted T cells, or T cells provided the cDNA or gDNA that made up the material.

It was during active infection that Seattle patients were enrolled and then longitudinally followed. The chain employs TRBV19 and TRBJ1-2; tentatively, D is TRBD1 (5 bases). This TCR was recovered from a person between 65 and 79 years old with COVID-19, enrolled during active disease. Sequencing input: peripheral blood. Here the CDR3 reads CASSIGQLTYTF. The CDR3, as DNA: TGTGCCAGTAGTATAGGACAGTTAACCTACACCTTC. Drawing the rest from reference TRBV19 and TRBJ1-2, the complete variable domain is DGGITQSPKYLFRKEGQNVTLSCEQNLNHDAMYWYRQDPGQGLRLIYYSQIVNDFQKGDIAEGYSVSREKKESFPLTVTSAQKNPTAFYLCASSIGQLTYTFGSGTRLTVV.